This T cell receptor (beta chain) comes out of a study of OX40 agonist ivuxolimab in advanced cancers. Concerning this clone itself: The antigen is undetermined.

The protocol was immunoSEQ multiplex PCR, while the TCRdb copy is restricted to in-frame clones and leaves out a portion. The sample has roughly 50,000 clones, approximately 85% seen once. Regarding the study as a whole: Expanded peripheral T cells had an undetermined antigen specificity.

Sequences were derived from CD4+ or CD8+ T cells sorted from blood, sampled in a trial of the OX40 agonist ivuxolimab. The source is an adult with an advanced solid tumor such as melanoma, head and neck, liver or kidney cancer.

The CDR3 sequence: CASSLDSGGTLLNEQFF. The CDR3 DNA reads TGTGCCAGCAGCTTAGATTCGGGGGGGACCCTTCTCAATGAGCAGTTCTTC. The chain uses TRBV7-7 and TRBJ2-1, with 8 positions matching TRBD2. Germline V gives CDR1 SSHAT, CDR2 FNYEAQ (reference sequence). Trimming at V came to 1 base and at J to 6 bases, leaving 11 bases not matched to a gene. The CDR3 is 17 amino acids.